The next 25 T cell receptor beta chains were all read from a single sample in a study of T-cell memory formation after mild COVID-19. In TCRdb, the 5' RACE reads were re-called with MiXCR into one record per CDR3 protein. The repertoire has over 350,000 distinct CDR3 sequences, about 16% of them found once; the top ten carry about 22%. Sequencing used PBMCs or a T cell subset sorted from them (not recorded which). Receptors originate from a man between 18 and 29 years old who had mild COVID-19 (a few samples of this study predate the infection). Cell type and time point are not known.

CDR3 sequence (DNA): TGTGCCAGCACTCTCAGGAGCGAGCAGTACTTC. This sequence encodes CASTLRSEQYF. The chain recombines TRBV6-5 with TRBJ2-7, with D unclear. V lost 7 bases, J lost 6 bases, and 10 bases lay in between. This CDR3 has 11 residues. The germline CDR1 and CDR2 sequences are MNHEY and SVGAGI.

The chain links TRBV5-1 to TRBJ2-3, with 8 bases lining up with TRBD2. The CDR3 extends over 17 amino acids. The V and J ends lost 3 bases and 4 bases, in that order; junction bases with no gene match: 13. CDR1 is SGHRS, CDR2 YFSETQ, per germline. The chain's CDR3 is CASSSRVAGGFADTQYF. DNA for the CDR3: TGCGCCAGCAGCTCTCGGGTGGCGGGGGGTTTTGCAGATACGCAGTATTTT.

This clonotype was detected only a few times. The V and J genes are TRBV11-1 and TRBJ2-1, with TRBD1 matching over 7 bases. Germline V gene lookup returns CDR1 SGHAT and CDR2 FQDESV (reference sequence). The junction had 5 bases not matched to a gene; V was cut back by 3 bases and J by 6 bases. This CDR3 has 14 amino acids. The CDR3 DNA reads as TGTGCCAGCAGCTTGACGTGGACAGGCAATGAGCAGTTCTTC. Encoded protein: CASSLTWTGNEQFF.

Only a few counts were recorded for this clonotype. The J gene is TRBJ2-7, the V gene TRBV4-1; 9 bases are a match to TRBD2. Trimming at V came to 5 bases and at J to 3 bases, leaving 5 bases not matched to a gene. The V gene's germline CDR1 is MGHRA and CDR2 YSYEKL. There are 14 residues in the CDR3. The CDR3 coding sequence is TGCGCCAGCAGCTCGCGGGGGGGCCTCTACGAGCAGTACTTC. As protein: CASSSRGGLYEQYF.

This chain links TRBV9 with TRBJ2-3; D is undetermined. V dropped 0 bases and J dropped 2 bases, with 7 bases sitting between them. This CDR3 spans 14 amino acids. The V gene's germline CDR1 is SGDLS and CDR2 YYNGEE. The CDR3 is CASSVVWSTDTQYF. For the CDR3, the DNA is TGTGCCAGCAGCGTAGTGTGGTCCACAGATACGCAGTATTTT.

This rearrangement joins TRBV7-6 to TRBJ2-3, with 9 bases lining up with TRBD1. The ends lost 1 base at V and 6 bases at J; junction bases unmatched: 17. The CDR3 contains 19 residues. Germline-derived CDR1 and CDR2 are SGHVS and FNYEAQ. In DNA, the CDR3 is TGTGCCAGCAGCTTAGAGCCGTTCCGGCGCGGGACAGGGAGGGATACGCAGTATTTT. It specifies CASSLEPFRRGTGRDTQYF.

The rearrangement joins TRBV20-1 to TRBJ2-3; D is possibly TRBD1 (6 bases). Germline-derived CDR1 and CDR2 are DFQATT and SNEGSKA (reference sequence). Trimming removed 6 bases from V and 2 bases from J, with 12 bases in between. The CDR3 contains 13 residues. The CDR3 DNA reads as TGCAGTGCAACCGACAGGATCACAGATACGCAGTATTTT. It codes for CSATDRITDTQYF.

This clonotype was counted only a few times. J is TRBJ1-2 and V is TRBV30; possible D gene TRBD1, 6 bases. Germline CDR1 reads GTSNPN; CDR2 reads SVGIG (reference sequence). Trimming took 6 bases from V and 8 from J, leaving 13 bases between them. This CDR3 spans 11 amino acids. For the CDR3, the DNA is TGTGCCTGTTCTCAGGGGCGAGGCTACACCTTC. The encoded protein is CACSQGRGYTF.

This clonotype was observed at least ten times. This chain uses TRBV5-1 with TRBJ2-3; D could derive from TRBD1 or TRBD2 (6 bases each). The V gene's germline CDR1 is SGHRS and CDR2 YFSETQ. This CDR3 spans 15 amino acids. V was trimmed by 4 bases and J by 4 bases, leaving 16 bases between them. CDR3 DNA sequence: TGCGCCAGCAGCGAAAGGGGGGTCGGCCCAGATACGCAGTATTTT. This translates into CASSERGVGPDTQYF.

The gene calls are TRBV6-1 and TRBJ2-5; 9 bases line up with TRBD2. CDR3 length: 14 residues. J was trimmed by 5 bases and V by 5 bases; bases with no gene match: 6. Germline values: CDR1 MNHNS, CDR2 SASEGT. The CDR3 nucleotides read TGTGCCAGCAGTTCCGGGACTAGCAGTGAGACCCAGTACTTC. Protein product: CASSSGTSSETQYF.

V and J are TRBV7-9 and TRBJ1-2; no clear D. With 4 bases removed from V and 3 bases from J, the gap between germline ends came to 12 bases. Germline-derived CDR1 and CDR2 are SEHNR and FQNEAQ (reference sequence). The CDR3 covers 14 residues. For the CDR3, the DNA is TGTGCCAGCAGCTCCTCGGACGGGGACTATGGCTACACCTTC. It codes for CASSSSDGDYGYTF.

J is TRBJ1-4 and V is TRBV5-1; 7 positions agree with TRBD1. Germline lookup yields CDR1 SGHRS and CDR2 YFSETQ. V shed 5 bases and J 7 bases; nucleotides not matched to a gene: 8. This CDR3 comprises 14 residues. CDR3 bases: TGCGCCAGCAGTCCGACAGGGTCTACTGAAAAACTGTTTTTT. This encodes CASSPTGSTEKLFF.

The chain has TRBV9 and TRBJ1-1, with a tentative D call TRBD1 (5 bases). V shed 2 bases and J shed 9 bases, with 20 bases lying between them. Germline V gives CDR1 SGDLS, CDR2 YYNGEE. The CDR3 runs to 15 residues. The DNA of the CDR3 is TGTGCCAGCAGCGTGGGGGTAACCGCATGGGATAAAGCTTTCTTT. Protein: CASSVGVTAWDKAFF.

The CDR3 DNA reads as TGTGCCAGCTCACCCCTGGGGGACGCCTACGAGCAGTACGTC. Protein product: CASSPLGDAYEQYV. The chain recombines TRBV18 with TRBJ2-7; possibly TRBD1 or TRBD2 for D (5 bases each). The CDR3 extends over 14 amino acids. Trimming took off 3 bases at V and 2 bases at J, with 11 bases between the two ends. The germline V gene has CDR1 KGHSH and CDR2 LQKENI.

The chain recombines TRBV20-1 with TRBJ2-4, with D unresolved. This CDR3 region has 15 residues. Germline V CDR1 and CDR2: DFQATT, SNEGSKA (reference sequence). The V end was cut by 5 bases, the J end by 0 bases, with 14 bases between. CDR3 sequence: CSAPRPPLAKNIQYF. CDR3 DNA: TGCAGTGCTCCACGGCCCCCTCTAGCCAAAAACATTCAGTACTTC.

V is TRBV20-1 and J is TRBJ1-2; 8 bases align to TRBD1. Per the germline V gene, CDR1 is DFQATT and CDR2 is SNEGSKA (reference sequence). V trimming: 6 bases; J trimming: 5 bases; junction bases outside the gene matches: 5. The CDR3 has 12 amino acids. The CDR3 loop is CSAPDRGYGYTF. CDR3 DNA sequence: TGCAGTGCCCCCGACAGGGGATATGGCTACACCTTC.

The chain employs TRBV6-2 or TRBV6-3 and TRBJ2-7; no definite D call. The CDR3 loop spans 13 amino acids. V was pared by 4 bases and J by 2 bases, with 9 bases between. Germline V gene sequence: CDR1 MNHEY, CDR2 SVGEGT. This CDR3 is CASSSTHPYEQYV. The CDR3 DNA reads TGTGCCAGCAGTTCCACCCATCCCTACGAGCAGTACGTC.

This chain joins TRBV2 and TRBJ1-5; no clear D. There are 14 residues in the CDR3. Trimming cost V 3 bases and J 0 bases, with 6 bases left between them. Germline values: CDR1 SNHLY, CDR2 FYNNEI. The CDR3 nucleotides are TGTGCCAGCAGTGAGCAGACTAGCAATCAGCCCCAGCATTTT. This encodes CASSEQTSNQPQHF.

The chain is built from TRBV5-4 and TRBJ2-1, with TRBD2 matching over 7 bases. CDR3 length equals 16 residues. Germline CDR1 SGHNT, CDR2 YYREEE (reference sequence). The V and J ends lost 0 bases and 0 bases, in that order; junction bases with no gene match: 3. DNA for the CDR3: TGTGCCAGCAGCTTGGCCCAGCGGGGCTCCTACAATGAGCAGTTCTTC. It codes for CASSLAQRGSYNEQFF.

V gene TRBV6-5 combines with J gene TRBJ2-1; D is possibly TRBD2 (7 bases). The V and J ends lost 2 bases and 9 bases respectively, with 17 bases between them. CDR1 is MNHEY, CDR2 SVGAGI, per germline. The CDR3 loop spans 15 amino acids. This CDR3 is CASSYGGGGVSEQFF. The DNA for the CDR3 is TGTGCCAGCAGTTACGGGGGCGGGGGAGTCTCTGAGCAGTTCTTC.

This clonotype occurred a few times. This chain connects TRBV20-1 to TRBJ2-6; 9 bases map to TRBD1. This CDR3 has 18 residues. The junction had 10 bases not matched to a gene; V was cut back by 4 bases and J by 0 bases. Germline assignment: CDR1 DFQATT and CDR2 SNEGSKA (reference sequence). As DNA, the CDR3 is TGCAGTGCTACCCCCCGCGGGACAGGGACCTCTGGGGCCAACGTCCTGACTTTC. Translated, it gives CSATPRGTGTSGANVLTF.

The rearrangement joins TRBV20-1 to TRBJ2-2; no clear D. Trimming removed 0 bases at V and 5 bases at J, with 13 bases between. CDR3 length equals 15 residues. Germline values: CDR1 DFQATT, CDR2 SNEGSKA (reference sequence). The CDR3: CSARDRFRSTGELFF. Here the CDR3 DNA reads TGCAGTGCTAGAGATAGATTCCGGTCGACCGGGGAGCTGTTTTTT.

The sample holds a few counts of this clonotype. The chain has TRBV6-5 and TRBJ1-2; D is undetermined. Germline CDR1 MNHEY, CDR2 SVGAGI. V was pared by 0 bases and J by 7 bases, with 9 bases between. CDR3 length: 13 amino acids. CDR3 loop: CASSYSGSAGYTF. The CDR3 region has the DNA TGTGCCAGCAGTTACTCAGGCTCCGCTGGCTACACCTTC.

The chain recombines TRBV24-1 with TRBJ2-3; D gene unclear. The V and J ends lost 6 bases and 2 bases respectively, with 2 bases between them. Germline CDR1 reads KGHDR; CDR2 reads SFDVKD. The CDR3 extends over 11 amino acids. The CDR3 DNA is TGTGCCACCAGTATCACAGATACGCAGTATTTT. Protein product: CATSITDTQYF.

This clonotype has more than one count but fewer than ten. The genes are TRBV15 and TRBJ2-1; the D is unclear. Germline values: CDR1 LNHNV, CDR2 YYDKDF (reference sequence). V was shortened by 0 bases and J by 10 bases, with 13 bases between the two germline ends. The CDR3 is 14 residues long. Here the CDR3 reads CATSRDRIAEEQFF. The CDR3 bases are TGTGCCACCAGCAGAGACCGTATAGCCGAGGAGCAGTTCTTC.